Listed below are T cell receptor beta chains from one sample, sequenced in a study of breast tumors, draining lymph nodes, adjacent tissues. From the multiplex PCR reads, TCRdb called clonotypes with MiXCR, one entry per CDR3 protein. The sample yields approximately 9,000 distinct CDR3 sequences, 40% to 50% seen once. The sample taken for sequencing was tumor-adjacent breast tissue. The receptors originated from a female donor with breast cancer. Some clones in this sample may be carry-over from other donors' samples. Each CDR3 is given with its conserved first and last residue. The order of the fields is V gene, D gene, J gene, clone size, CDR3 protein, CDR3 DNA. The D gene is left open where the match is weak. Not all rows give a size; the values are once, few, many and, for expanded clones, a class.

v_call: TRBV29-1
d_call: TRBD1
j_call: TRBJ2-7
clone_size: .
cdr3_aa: CSVSSGQRTIGEQYF
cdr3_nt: TGCAGCGTTAGTTCGGGACAGCGTACGATTGGGGAGCAGTACTTC

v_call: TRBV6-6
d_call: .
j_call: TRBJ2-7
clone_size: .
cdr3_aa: CASSYGPAICSAPSGTGGLEQYF
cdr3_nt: .

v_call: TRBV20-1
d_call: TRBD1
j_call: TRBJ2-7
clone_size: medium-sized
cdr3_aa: CSAPDRVRGYEQYF
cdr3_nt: TGCAGTGCTCCCGACAGGGTACGAGGTTACGAGCAGTACTTC

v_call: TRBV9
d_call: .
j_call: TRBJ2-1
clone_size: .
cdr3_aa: CASSQDGTSYNEQFF
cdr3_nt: TGTGCCAGCAGCCAAGACGGGACCTCCTACAATGAGCAGTTCTTC

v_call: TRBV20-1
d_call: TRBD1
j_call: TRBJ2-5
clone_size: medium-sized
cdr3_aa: CSARGSGGTGGYSQYF
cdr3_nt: TGCAGTGCTAGAGGGTCGGGGGGGACAGGGGGCTACTCCCAGTACTTC

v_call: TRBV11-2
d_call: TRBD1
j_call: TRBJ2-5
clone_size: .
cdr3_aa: CASSLLGQGFEETQYF
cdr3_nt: TGTGCCAGCAGCTTACTAGGACAGGGGTTTGAAGAGACCCAGTACTTC

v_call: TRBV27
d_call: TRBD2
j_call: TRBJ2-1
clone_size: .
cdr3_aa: CASSFTGRTYNEQFF
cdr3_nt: TGTGCCAGCAGTTTCACCGGGAGGACCTACAATGAGCAGTTCTTC

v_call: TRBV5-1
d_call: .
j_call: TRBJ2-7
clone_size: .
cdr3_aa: CASSLEESLFEQYF
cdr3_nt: TGCGCCAGCAGCTTGGAAGAGAGCCTATTCGAGCAGTACTTC

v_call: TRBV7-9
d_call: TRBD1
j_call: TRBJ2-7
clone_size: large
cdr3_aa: CASSQVAGGNEQYF
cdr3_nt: TGTGCCAGCAGCCAGGTCGCAGGGGGCAACGAGCAGTACTTC

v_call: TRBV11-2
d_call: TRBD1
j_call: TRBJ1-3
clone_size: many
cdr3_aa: CASSLADRGVNTIYF
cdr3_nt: TGTGCCAGCAGCTTAGCGGACAGGGGAGTAAACACCATATATTTT

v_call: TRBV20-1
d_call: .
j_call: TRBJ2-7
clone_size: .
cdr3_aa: CSALKSSYEQYF
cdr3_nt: TGCAGTGCCTTAAAGAGCTCCTACGAGCAGTACTTC

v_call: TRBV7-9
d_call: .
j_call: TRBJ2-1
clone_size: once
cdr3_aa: CASSLVRGAYNEQFF
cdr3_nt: TGTGCCAGCAGCTTAGTTCGCGGGGCCTACAATGAGCAGTTCTTC

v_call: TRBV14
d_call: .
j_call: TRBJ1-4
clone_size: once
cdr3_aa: CASSQASADEKPFF
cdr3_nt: TGTGCCAGCAGCCAAGCATCGGCTGATGAAAAGCCGTTTTTT

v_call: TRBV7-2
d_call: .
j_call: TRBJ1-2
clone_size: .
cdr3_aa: CASSSQGYGYTF
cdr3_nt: TGTGCCAGCAGCTCCCAGGGCTATGGCTACACCTTC

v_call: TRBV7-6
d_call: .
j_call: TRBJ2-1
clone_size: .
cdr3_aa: CASSPVSSVAHNEQFF
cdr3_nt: TGTGCCAGCAGCCCAGTCTCCTCCGTGGCACACAATGAGCAGTTCTTC

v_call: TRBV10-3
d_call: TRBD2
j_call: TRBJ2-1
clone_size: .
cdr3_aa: CATAGGLAGPDEQFF
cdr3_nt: TGTGCCACCGCGGGCGGACTAGCGGGACCGGATGAGCAGTTCTTC

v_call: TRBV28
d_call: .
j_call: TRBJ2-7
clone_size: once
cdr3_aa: CASSLPSSSFYEQYF
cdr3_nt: TGTGCCAGCAGTTTACCGTCTAGCTCCTTCTACGAGCAGTACTTC

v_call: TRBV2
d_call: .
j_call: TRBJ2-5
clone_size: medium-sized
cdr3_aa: CASRQMDLRGETQYF
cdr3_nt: TGTGCCAGCAGACAGATGGACTTACGCGGAGAGACCCAGTACTTC

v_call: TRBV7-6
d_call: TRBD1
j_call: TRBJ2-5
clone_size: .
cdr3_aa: CASKDREQETQYF
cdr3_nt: TGTGCCAGCAAGGACAGGGAACAAGAGACCCAGTACTTC

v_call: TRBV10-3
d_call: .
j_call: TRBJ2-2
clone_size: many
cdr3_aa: CAISESQNLNTGELFF
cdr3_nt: TGTGCCATCAGTGAGTCCCAGAACTTGAACACCGGGGAGCTGTTTTTT

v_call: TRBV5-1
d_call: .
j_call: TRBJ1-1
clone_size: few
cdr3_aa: CASSAGPSNTEAFF
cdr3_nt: TGCGCCAGCAGCGCGGGACCGTCGAACACTGAAGCTTTCTTT

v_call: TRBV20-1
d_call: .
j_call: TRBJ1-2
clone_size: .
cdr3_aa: CSAALQSYNFNYGYTF
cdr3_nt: TGCAGTGCTGCACTCCAGTCCTACAATTTCAACTATGGCTACACCTTC

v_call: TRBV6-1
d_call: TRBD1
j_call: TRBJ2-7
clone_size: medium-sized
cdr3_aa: CASMNSDRATYEQYF
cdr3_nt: TGTGCCAGCATGAATTCGGACAGGGCTACCTACGAGCAGTACTTC

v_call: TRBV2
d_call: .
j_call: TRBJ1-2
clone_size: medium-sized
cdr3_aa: CASSPDINYGYTF
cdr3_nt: TGTGCCAGCAGTCCCGACATTAACTATGGCTACACCTTC

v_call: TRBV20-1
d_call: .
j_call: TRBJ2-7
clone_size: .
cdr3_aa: CSARDPRGGNEQYF
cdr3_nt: TGCAGTGCTAGAGATCCCAGGGGTGGAAACGAGCAGTACTTC